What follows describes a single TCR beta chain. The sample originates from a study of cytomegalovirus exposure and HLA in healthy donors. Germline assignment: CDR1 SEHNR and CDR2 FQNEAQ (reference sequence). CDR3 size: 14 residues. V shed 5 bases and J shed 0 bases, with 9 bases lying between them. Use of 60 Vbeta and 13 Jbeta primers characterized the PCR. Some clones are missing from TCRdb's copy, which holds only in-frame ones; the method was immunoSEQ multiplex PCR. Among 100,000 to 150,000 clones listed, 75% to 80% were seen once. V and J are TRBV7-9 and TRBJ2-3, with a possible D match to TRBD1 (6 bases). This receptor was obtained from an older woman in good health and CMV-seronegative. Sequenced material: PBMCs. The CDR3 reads CASSPDSSTDTQYF. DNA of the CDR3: TGTGCCAGCAGCCCGGACAGTAGCACAGATACGCAGTATTTT.